The clone carrying this TCR beta chain was seen a few times. This record comes from a study of T-cell memory formation after mild COVID-19. TCRdb re-derived calls from the 5' RACE reads in MiXCR, one entry per CDR3 protein. The table has around 250,000 distinct CDR3 sequences, over 9% seen once. The CDR3 is 17 amino acids. Germline V gene lookup returns CDR1 DFQATT and CDR2 SNEGSKA (reference sequence). This sequence originates from a man younger than 30 who had mild COVID-19 (a few samples of this study predate the infection). Cell type and time point are not known. Sequencing was carried out using PBMCs or a T cell subset sorted from them (not recorded which). The rearrangement links TRBV20-1 to TRBJ2-7; D call uncertain. The DNA of the CDR3 is TGCAGCATCCATAAGATAATCTACAGAGGTGGCTCCTACGAGCAGTACGTC. Translated, it gives CSIHKIIYRGGSYEQYV.